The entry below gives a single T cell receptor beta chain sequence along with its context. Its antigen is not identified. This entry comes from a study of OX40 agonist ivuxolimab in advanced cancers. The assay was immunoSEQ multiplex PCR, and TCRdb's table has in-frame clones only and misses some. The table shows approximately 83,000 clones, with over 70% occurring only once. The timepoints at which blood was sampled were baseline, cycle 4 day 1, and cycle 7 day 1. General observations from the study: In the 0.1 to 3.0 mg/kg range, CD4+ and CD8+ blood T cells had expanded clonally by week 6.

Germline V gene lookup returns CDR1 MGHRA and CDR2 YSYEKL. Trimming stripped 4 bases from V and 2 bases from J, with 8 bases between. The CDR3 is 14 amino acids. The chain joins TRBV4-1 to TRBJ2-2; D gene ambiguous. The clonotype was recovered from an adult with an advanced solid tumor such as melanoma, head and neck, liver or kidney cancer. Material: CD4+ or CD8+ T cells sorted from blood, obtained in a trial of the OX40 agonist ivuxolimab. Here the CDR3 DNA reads TGCGCCAGCAGCCTCATAGGTAACACCGGGGAGCTGTTTTTT. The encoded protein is CASSLIGNTGELFF.